These T cell receptor beta chains were read from a single sample in a study of CD8+ T cells in alopecia areata. Measured with immunoSEQ multiplex PCR; TCRdb has only the in-frame clones, and not every one. This sample has some 170,000 clones, with roughly 60% found just once. The starting material was CD4+ T cells sorted from blood, obtained at approximately week 60, from a patient treated with tofacitinib. These TCRs come from a human donor with alopecia areata. Each CDR3 is given with its conserved first and last residue. The D gene is left open where the match is weak. The size entry is marked missing in some rows and otherwise reads once, few, many or a size class.

clone size: NA
D gene: TRBD2
J gene: TRBJ2-7
V gene: TRBV7-9
CDR3 DNA: TGTGCCAGCAGCTTAGCCCTTCGGGCGGGGGGCGAGTACGAGCAGTACTTC
CDR3 protein: CASSLALRAGGEYEQYF

clone size: NA
D gene: TRBD2
J gene: TRBJ2-7
V gene: TRBV29-1
CDR3 DNA: TGCAGCGTTGATGGGAGGGGAAAGTACTTC
CDR3 protein: CSVDGRGKYF

clone size: NA
D gene: NA
J gene: TRBJ2-5
V gene: TRBV7-9
CDR3 DNA: TGTGCCAGCAGCTCCGCCCAACTGACGGAGACCCAGTACTTC
CDR3 protein: CASSSAQLTETQYF

clone size: NA
D gene: NA
J gene: TRBJ2-4
V gene: TRBV6-6
CDR3 DNA: TGTGCCAGCAGTTACTCGTCTCAGAATCACGACATTCAGTACTTC
CDR3 protein: CASSYSSQNHDIQYF

clone size: NA
D gene: NA
J gene: TRBJ2-4
V gene: TRBV7-6
CDR3 DNA: TGTGCCAGCAGCTCCAACAGGAACGGGGACATTCAGTACTTC
CDR3 protein: CASSSNRNGDIQYF

clone size: NA
D gene: NA
J gene: TRBJ1-4
V gene: TRBV27
CDR3 DNA: TGTGCCAGCAGTTCCGGACGGGGAGGTGAAAAACTGTTTTTT
CDR3 protein: CASSSGRGGEKLFF

clone size: NA
D gene: NA
J gene: TRBJ1-1
V gene: TRBV18
CDR3 DNA: TGTGCCAGCTCACCGATCGGCGGAGCGAACACTGAAGCTTTCTTT
CDR3 protein: CASSPIGGANTEAFF

clone size: once
D gene: TRBD2
J gene: TRBJ2-5
V gene: TRBV29-1
CDR3 DNA: TGCAGCGTTGGTCGGGGGGGCCAAGAGACCCAGTACTTC
CDR3 protein: CSVGRGGQETQYF

clone size: NA
D gene: NA
J gene: TRBJ1-2
V gene: TRBV4-2
CDR3 DNA: TGTGCCAGCAGCCAAGAGGCCCCGACAAAGCCCCCGAATGGCTACACCTTC
CDR3 protein: CASSQEAPTKPPNGYTF

clone size: few
D gene: TRBD1
J gene: TRBJ2-7
V gene: TRBV5-4
CDR3 DNA: TGTGCCAGCCACCGGGACAGGGGGGACGAGCAGTACTTC
CDR3 protein: CASHRDRGDEQYF

clone size: few
D gene: TRBD2
J gene: TRBJ2-1
V gene: TRBV10-3
CDR3 DNA: TGTGGGACTAGCGACTACAATGAGCAGTTCTTC
CDR3 protein: CGTSDYNEQFF